Each of the 19 T cell receptor beta chains below was sequenced from the same sample in a study of T cell responses to AZD1222 COVID-19 vaccine. The data were produced by immunoSEQ multiplex PCR, yet TCRdb's version contains in-frame clones alone and is incomplete. Here the sample spans just over 150,000 clones, around 87% being singletons. The sample in question was peripheral blood, obtained 28 days after the second AZD1222 dose. These receptors were obtained from an adult who received the AZD1222 COVID-19 vaccine.

The V call is TRBV12-3 or TRBV12-4, the J call TRBJ1-1, with 9 bases lining up with TRBD1. This CDR3 region has 13 residues. The trim removed 8 bases at V and 4 bases at J, leaving 5 bases unmatched. This CDR3 reads CASGTGSVTEAFF. The CDR3 bases are TGTGCCAGCGGGACAGGGAGTGTCACTGAAGCTTTCTTT.

The chain links TRBV11-3 to TRBJ2-7; TRBD1 aligns across 8 bases. CDR1 SGHNT and CDR2 YENEEA come from the germline V gene. CDR3 size: 14 residues. The V segment lost 5 bases and the J segment 4 bases; nucleotides outside the gene matches: 7. For the CDR3, the DNA is TGTGCCAGCAGCCTCGGACAGGGAAGGTACGAGCAGTACTTC. This encodes CASSLGQGRYEQYF.

The chain employs TRBV10-3 and TRBJ1-1; D is undetermined. Looked up from germline, CDR1 is ENHRY and CDR2 is SYGVKD. V lost 5 bases and J lost 0, with 7 bases in between. CDR3 length: 13 amino acids. The CDR3 nucleotides are TGTGCCATCAGTATAGGGTTGAACACTGAAGCTTTCTTT. Translation gives CAISIGLNTEAFF.

The chain is built from TRBV14 and TRBJ2-7; 9 bases match TRBD1. Trimming at V came to 5 bases and at J to 3 bases, leaving 8 bases not matched to a gene. The germline CDR1 and CDR2 sequences are SGHDN and FVKESK. The CDR3 has 15 amino acids. The CDR3 nucleotides are TGTGCCAGCAGCAAATCCGGGACAGGGAGCTACGAGCAGTACTTC. It codes for CASSKSGTGSYEQYF.

The rearrangement uses TRBV3-1 (or the pseudogene TRBV3-2) and TRBJ2-3, with 16 bases matching TRBD2. The germline V gene has CDR1 LGHDT and CDR2 YNNKEL (reference sequence). Trimming cost V 2 bases and J 6 bases; bases outside gene matches: 5. The CDR3 sequence is 17 residues long. The CDR3 sequence is CASSQSPGLAGGDTQYF. The CDR3 coding sequence is TGTGCCAGCAGCCAAAGCCCGGGACTAGCGGGAGGGGATACGCAGTATTTT.

V is TRBV19 and J is TRBJ2-1; tentatively, D is TRBD2 (6 bases). V lost 1 base and J lost 6, with 10 bases in between. CDR3 size: 14 residues. Germline assignment: CDR1 LNHDA and CDR2 SQIVND (reference sequence). CDR3: CASSIGRVPNEQFF. Here the CDR3 DNA reads TGTGCCAGTAGTATAGGGAGGGTCCCCAATGAGCAGTTCTTC.

This chain connects TRBV28 to TRBJ2-7; 8 nucleotides match TRBD1. The V gene end was trimmed by 4 bases and the J gene end by 4 bases; junction bases not matched to a gene: 6. The CDR3 totals 14 residues. Per the germline V gene, CDR1 is MDHEN and CDR2 is SYDVKM. CDR3 region: CASSSPGGRYEQYF. CDR3 coding DNA: TGTGCCAGCAGTTCTCCAGGGGGCCGGTACGAGCAGTACTTC.

This chain links TRBV7-2 with TRBJ2-6; D unclear. V dropped 8 bases and J dropped 0 bases, with 11 bases sitting between them. Looked up from germline, CDR1 is SGHTA and CDR2 is FQGNSA. The CDR3 contains 15 residues. This chain's CDR3 is CASLPPFSGANVLTF. The CDR3 DNA reads TGTGCCAGCTTACCTCCTTTCTCTGGGGCCAACGTCCTGACTTTC.

The chain combines TRBV10-3 with TRBJ1-5, with a tentative D call TRBD1 (5 bases). Germline V lookup: CDR1 ENHRY, CDR2 SYGVKD. This CDR3 region has 13 residues. V was pared by 6 bases and J by 4 bases, with 10 bases between. This CDR3 reads CAISDGANQPQHF. The CDR3 coding sequence is TGTGCCATCAGCGACGGGGCTAATCAGCCCCAGCATTTT.

This clone is a singleton in its sample. The rearrangement links TRBV7-2 to TRBJ2-7; 8 nucleotides line up with TRBD2. The CDR3 sequence is 13 residues long. The V and J ends lost 5 bases and 7 bases, in that order; junction bases with no gene match: 7. The V gene's germline CDR1 is SGHTA and CDR2 FQGNSA. The CDR3 sequence is CASSRGLAREQYF. In DNA form, the CDR3 reads TGTGCCAGCAGCCGCGGACTAGCAAGGGAGCAGTACTTC.

The chain uses TRBV5-1 and TRBJ1-4, with a weak D call TRBD1 (6 bases). V was cut by 2 bases and J by 1 base, with 9 bases left in between. CDR3 length: 15 amino acids. CDR1 and CDR2 (germline): SGHRS, YFSETQ. CDR3 amino acids: CASSLTGRTNEKLFF. In nucleotides, the CDR3 is TGCGCCAGCAGCTTAACAGGGCGAACTAATGAAAAACTGTTTTTT.

The rearrangement links TRBV6-2 or TRBV6-3 to TRBJ1-1, with 9 bases lining up with TRBD1. V shed 5 bases and J 4 bases; nucleotides not matched to a gene: 5. Germline CDR1 and CDR2: MNHEY and SVGEGT. This CDR3 has 14 residues. The CDR3 loop is CASSLIQGATEAFF. The CDR3 DNA reads as TGTGCCAGCAGTCTAATACAGGGGGCCACTGAAGCTTTCTTT.

This sequence joins TRBV7-3 and TRBJ1-2; 11 nucleotides line up with TRBD1. This CDR3 is 15 amino acids long. Germline V lookup: CDR1 SGHTA, CDR2 FQGTGA. The trim removed 5 bases at V and 2 bases at J, leaving 4 bases unmatched. The CDR3 sequence is CASSRTGGGNYGYTF. Here the CDR3 DNA reads TGTGCCAGCAGCCGGACAGGGGGCGGCAACTATGGCTACACCTTC.

The rearrangement joins TRBV28 to TRBJ2-2, with 10 nucleotides matching TRBD2. The CDR3 runs to 16 residues. V gave up 5 bases and J gave up 5 bases; unmatched junction bases: 8. The germline CDR1 and CDR2 sequences are MDHEN and SYDVKM. The CDR3 sequence: CASSTPRTSGTGELFF. The CDR3 region has the DNA TGTGCCAGCAGTACCCCCCGGACTAGCGGAACCGGGGAGCTGTTTTTT.

This clone has just one count. The chain employs TRBV7-2 and TRBJ2-7; no clear D. Germline CDR1 and CDR2: SGHTA and FQGNSA. V lost 1 base and J lost 2, with 6 bases in between. The CDR3 length is 13 residues. CDR3 loop: CASSLERAYEQYF. In nucleotides, the CDR3 is TGTGCCAGCAGCTTAGAGCGAGCCTACGAGCAGTACTTC.

This chain's CDR3 is CASSQSIGMDTQYF. The CDR3 DNA is TGCGCCAGCAGCCAATCTATCGGGATGGATACGCAGTATTTT. The chain couples TRBV4-3 to TRBJ2-3; D is perhaps TRBD2 (5 bases). The CDR3 is 14 amino acids. The V gene lost 2 bases and the J gene lost 6 bases, with 12 bases spanning the gap. Germline-derived CDR1 and CDR2 are LGHNA and YSLEER.

The chain joins TRBV25-1 to TRBJ2-7; 9 positions agree with TRBD1. The germline CDR1 and CDR2 sequences are MGHDK and SYGVNS. With V trimmed by 1 base and J by 4 bases, 8 bases remained unmatched. CDR3 length equals 16 residues. CDR3 in DNA: TGTGCCAGCAGTGAATTTAAGAGGACAGGGGCTTACGAGCAGTACTTC. This sequence encodes CASSEFKRTGAYEQYF.

This clone was detected a few times. The genes are TRBV27 and TRBJ2-7; unclear D gene. The CDR3 is made up of 13 amino acids. The V gene lost 5 bases and the J gene lost 3 bases, with 11 bases spanning the gap. Germline CDR1 is MNHEY and CDR2 is SMNVEV (reference sequence). The CDR3 DNA reads TGTGCCAGCAGTGGGTCTAAGAACTACGAGCAGTACTTC. This encodes CASSGSKNYEQYF.

This chain uses TRBV4-3 with TRBJ1-1, with 9 positions matching TRBD1. The V and J ends lost 2 bases and 8 bases, in that order; junction bases with no gene match: 6. CDR3 length: 14 amino acids. The germline V gene has CDR1 LGHNA and CDR2 YSLEER. The CDR3 is CASSQQQGAGEAFF. In nucleotides, the CDR3 is TGCGCCAGCAGCCAACAACAGGGGGCGGGAGAAGCTTTCTTT.